The entry that follows covers one T cell receptor beta chain sequence. The PCR made use of 60 Vbeta and 13 Jbeta primers. TCRdb's copy holds only in-frame clones and misses some; the assay was immunoSEQ multiplex PCR. This table holds around 210,000 clones, 78% found once. The data belong to a study of cytomegalovirus exposure and HLA in healthy donors. Germline V gene sequence: CDR1 SGHRS, CDR2 YFSETQ. V was pared by 3 bases and J by 4 bases, with 6 bases of the junction left unmatched. The CDR3 sequence is 15 residues long. Sequenced input: PBMCs. The TCR comes from a boy aged 5-17 years in good health and CMV-seronegative. V gene TRBV5-1 combines with J gene TRBJ2-2; TRBD2 matches 7 bases. The CDR3, as DNA: TGCGCCAGCAGCTCTGGGTCGGGGGGCACCGGGGAGCTGTTTTTT. This gives the protein CASSSGSGGTGELFF. The variable domain in full, completed from reference TRBV5-1 and TRBJ2-2, reads KAGVTQTPRYLIKTRGQQVTLSCSPISGHRSVSWYQQTPGQGLQFLFEYFSETQRNKGNFPGRFSGRQFSNSRSEMNVSTLELGDSALYLCASSSGSGGTGELFFGEGSRLTVL.